Following are 26 T cell receptor beta chains from one sample sequenced in a study of T cell repertoires in cytomegalovirus infection. TCRdb passed the reads through MiXCR, listing each CDR3 protein once. The sample holds about 140,000 distinct CDR3 sequences, about 6.5% seen once. The sequenced sample consisted of PBMCs. These TCRs come from a human donor in good health (CMV status not recorded). Some clones in this sample may be carry-over from other donors' samples.

This clonotype was detected ten times or more. This chain uses TRBV7-3 with TRBJ1-1; 7 bases fit TRBD1. V was pared by 1 base and J by 6 bases, with 8 bases of the junction left unmatched. The germline gives CDR1 SGHTA, CDR2 FQGTGA. This CDR3 has 15 residues. CDR3 DNA sequence: TGTGCCAGCAGCTTAAAATCGGGACAGCTAGCTGAAGCTTTCTTT. Its translation is CASSLKSGQLAEAFF.

Many counts were recorded for this clonotype. This chain connects TRBV7-2 to TRBJ2-3; TRBD2 is a possible D gene (6 bases). The germline CDR1 and CDR2 sequences are SGHTA and FQGNSA. The CDR3 runs 16 residues. Trimming shortened V by 3 bases and J by 1 base, and 14 bases separated the two germline ends. CDR3 amino acids: CASSFGSGIGTDTQYF. The DNA of the CDR3 is TGTGCCAGCAGCTTTGGTAGCGGAATAGGCACAGATACGCAGTATTTT.

This rearrangement joins TRBV5-6 to TRBJ1-1; D is ambiguous. The germline V gene has CDR1 SGHDT and CDR2 YYEEEE. The CDR3 loop spans 14 amino acids. The V end lost 4 bases, the J end lost 7 bases, and 17 bases lay between the germline ends. In nucleotides, the CDR3 is TGTGCCAGCAGCACCAACACATGGATGGGTGAAGCTTTCTTT. Translating gives CASSTNTWMGEAFF.

The table lists this clonotype with a few counts. The chain couples TRBV6-2 or TRBV6-3 to TRBJ2-7; 8 positions agree with TRBD1. Germline V gene data show CDR1 as MNHEY and CDR2 as SVGEGT. This CDR3 has 15 amino acids. V shed 2 bases and J 5 bases; nucleotides not matched to a gene: 8. DNA of the CDR3: TGTGCCAGCAGTTACCCGTACAGGGGGATGAACGAGCAGTACTTC. Amino acid sequence: CASSYPYRGMNEQYF.

This clonotype was picked up many times. The CDR3 sequence is CASSLVRTDTQYF. CDR3 sequence (DNA): TGTGCCAGCAGCTTAGTCAGGACGGATACGCAGTATTTT. The V gene is TRBV11-2, the J gene TRBJ2-3, with no clear D. CDR1 and CDR2 (germline): SGHAT, FQNNGV. Trimming removed 1 base from V and 6 bases from J, with 8 bases in between. The CDR3 has 13 amino acids.

This clonotype was observed at least ten times. The rearrangement uses TRBV7-3 and TRBJ2-2; TRBD2 matches at 8 bases. With V trimmed by 4 bases and J by 4 bases, 2 bases remained unmatched. The CDR3 loop spans 14 amino acids. Germline CDR1 reads SGHTA; CDR2 reads FQGTGA. The CDR3 reads CASSWAGGTGELFF. The CDR3 nucleotides are TGTGCCAGCAGCTGGGCGGGGGGCACCGGGGAGCTGTTTTTT. Based on the CDR3 plus reference TRBV7-3 and TRBJ2-2, the full variable domain is GAGVSQTPSNKVTEKGKYVELRCDPISGHTALYWYRQSLGQGPEFLIYFQGTGAADDSGLPNDRFFAVRPEGSVSTLKIQRTERGDSAVYLCASSWAGGTGELFFGEGSRLTVL.

This clonotype was detected ten times or more. This rearrangement joins TRBV11-2 to TRBJ2-3; D unclear. Germline V gene data show CDR1 as SGHAT and CDR2 as FQNNGV. Deletions cut 2 bases from V and 4 bases from J, with 7 bases between. The CDR3 is made up of 13 amino acids. Here the CDR3 reads CASSLQNADTQYF. CDR3 in DNA: TGTGCCAGCAGCTTACAGAACGCAGATACGCAGTATTTT.

The chain combines TRBV30 with TRBJ1-2, with TRBD1 as a possible D gene (5 bases). This CDR3 comprises 11 residues. Trimming removed 5 bases from V and 5 bases from J, with 9 bases in between. CDR1 is GTSNPN and CDR2 is SVGIG in the germline V gene (reference sequence). The CDR3 is CAWLRDYGYTF. The CDR3 nucleotides are TGTGCCTGGCTCAGGGATTATGGCTACACCTTC.

This clonotype came up many times. The chain employs TRBV29-1 and TRBJ2-1, with D possibly TRBD1 on 6 matching bases. The germline V and J ends were trimmed by 8 bases and 6 bases, with 23 bases remaining between them. The CDR3 loop spans 15 amino acids. Germline V gene sequence: CDR1 SQVTM, CDR2 ANQGSEA. The CDR3 region has the DNA TGCAGCTCCCAGGGGCAGGCAAGAGGATCCAATGAGCAGTTCTTC. As protein: CSSQGQARGSNEQFF.

This clonotype has a count of ten or more. The chain employs TRBV14 and TRBJ2-7; D gene unclear. This CDR3 contains 13 residues. Germline-derived CDR1 and CDR2 are SGHDN and FVKESK. Trimming pared 1 base from V and 3 bases from J, leaving 7 bases between. CDR3 in amino acids: CASSQGLLYEQYF. CDR3 bases: TGTGCCAGCAGCCAAGGGCTACTCTACGAGCAGTACTTC.

This clonotype was detected ten times or more. The V call is TRBV6-1, the J call TRBJ1-5, with TRBD1 as a possible D gene (6 bases). Trimming pared 4 bases from V and 1 base from J, leaving 11 bases between. The length of the CDR3 is 15 residues. The germline gives CDR1 MNHNS, CDR2 SASEGT. The CDR3 protein is CASSGGRGSNQPQHF. CDR3 nucleotide sequence: TGTGCCAGCAGTGGAGGGAGGGGGAGCAATCAGCCCCAGCATTTT.

The rearrangement uses TRBV6-2 or TRBV6-3 and TRBJ2-1, with TRBD2 identical over 8 bases. V trimming: 6 bases; J trimming: 8 bases; junction bases outside the gene matches: 6. This CDR3 has 13 amino acids. Germline loops: CDR1 MNHEY, CDR2 SVGEGT. The CDR3: CASSGGAVHEQFF. CDR3 DNA: TGTGCCAGCAGCGGGGGGGCCGTTCATGAGCAGTTCTTC.

In this sample, this clonotype turned up many times. This chain connects TRBV20-1 to TRBJ2-3, with 10 bases aligning to TRBD1. J was trimmed by 3 bases and V by 5 bases; bases with no gene match: 5. The CDR3 runs 14 residues. CDR1 is DFQATT, CDR2 SNEGSKA, per germline (reference sequence). CDR3 in amino acids: CSAGGQGITDTQYF. Written as DNA, the CDR3 is TGCAGTGCTGGGGGACAGGGGATAACAGATACGCAGTATTTT.

The table lists this clonotype with many counts. This chain joins TRBV4-2 and TRBJ1-1; possibly TRBD1 for D (6 bases). The V end lost 0 bases, the J end lost 4 bases, and 12 bases lay between the germline ends. The CDR3 has 15 amino acids. Germline V gives CDR1 LGHNA, CDR2 YNFKEQ. DNA of the CDR3: TGTGCCAGCAGCCAAGAACAGGGTAGTACCACTGAAGCTTTCTTT. Translated, it gives CASSQEQGSTTEAFF.

In DNA form, the CDR3 reads TGTGCCACCGCGCCCCGGGCCGGCGAAGAAAAACTGTTTTTT. The encoded protein is CATAPRAGEEKLFF. V gene TRBV18 combines with J gene TRBJ1-4; D call uncertain. Germline CDR1 and CDR2: KGHSH and LQKENI. Trimming removed 10 bases at V and 8 bases at J, with 20 bases between. This CDR3 has 14 amino acids.

This clonotype was seen at least ten times. Here the CDR3 reads CASSFPRGWTGELFF. The CDR3 region has the DNA TGTGCCAGCAGCTTCCCCAGAGGGTGGACCGGGGAGCTGTTTTTT. V and J are TRBV7-9 and TRBJ2-2; the D gene is possibly TRBD2 (5 bases). V was trimmed by 3 bases and J by 5 bases, leaving 13 bases between them. The CDR3 consists of 15 residues. The germline V gene has CDR1 SEHNR and CDR2 FQNEAQ (reference sequence).

Ten or more counts support this clonotype. The chain combines TRBV7-2 with TRBJ1-2, with D perhaps TRBD1 (6 bases). The CDR3 runs 15 residues. Germline V CDR1 and CDR2: SGHTA, FQGNSA. V lost 5 bases to trimming and J lost 3 bases, with 16 bases between them. CDR3 residues: CASSGPGHFYYGYTF. DNA of the CDR3: TGTGCCAGCAGCGGTCCGGGACATTTTTACTATGGCTACACCTTC.

The sample holds many counts of this clonotype. The chain combines TRBV29-1 with TRBJ2-2; 8 bases line up with TRBD2. The CDR3 covers 15 residues. Unmatched junction bases numbered 12, after V lost 5 bases and J lost 7 bases. CDR1 is SQVTM, CDR2 ANQGSEA, per germline. CDR3 nucleotide sequence: TGCAGCGTTCCTCGGGGGGGGGGCCTCAACGGGGAGCTGTTTTTT. Translated: CSVPRGGGLNGELFF.

Details on this clonotype: This clone may be a read error of a much larger clone one base away. This is likely a read error, given that the CDR3 carries no conserved phenylalanine or tryptophan at its end. The genes are TRBV27 and TRBJ1-1; D gene unclear. This CDR3 comprises 15 residues. CDR1 is MNHEY, CDR2 SMNVEV, per germline (reference sequence). The ends were cut back, 5 bases at V and 0 bases at J, with 13 bases in the middle. CDR3 nucleotide sequence: TGTGCCAGCAGTCCGACCCACAACTTGAACACTGAAGCTTTCATT. Translation gives CASSPTHNLNTEAFI.

The table lists this clonotype with many counts. The chain is built from TRBV7-8 and TRBJ1-1; D is possibly TRBD1 (5 bases). This CDR3 is 15 amino acids long. Germline loops: CDR1 SGHVS, CDR2 FQNEAQ. V dropped 0 bases and J dropped 1 base, with 9 bases sitting between them. CDR3 amino acids: CASSLARAANTEAFF. CDR3 sequence (DNA): TGTGCCAGCAGCTTAGCCAGGGCTGCGAACACTGAAGCTTTCTTT.

This clonotype was counted ten times or more. J is TRBJ2-6 and V is TRBV7-8; D is undetermined. The CDR3 runs 14 residues. Looked up from germline, CDR1 is SGHVS and CDR2 is FQNEAQ. V was trimmed by 4 bases and J by 4 bases, leaving 8 bases between them. The CDR3 DNA reads TGTGCCAGCAGCTCCCCCCCCGGGGCCAACGTCCTGACTTTC. This translates into CASSSPPGANVLTF.

In its sample, this clonotype was seen a few times. The chain is built from TRBV3-1 and TRBJ2-7; 9 nucleotides agree with TRBD1. Germline-derived CDR1 and CDR2 are LGHDT and YNNKEL (reference sequence). V shed 2 bases and J 3 bases; nucleotides not matched to a gene: 2. The CDR3 loop spans 14 amino acids. The CDR3 region has the DNA TGTGCCAGCAGCCAAACGACAGGGGGCTACGAGCAGTACTTC. Translated, it gives CASSQTTGGYEQYF.

The sample holds many counts of this clonotype. V and J are TRBV2 and TRBJ2-1; 10 bases fit TRBD2. CDR1 and CDR2 from the germline V gene are SNHLY and FYNNEI. CDR3 length: 16 residues. With V trimmed by 5 bases and J by 3 bases, 7 bases remained unmatched. The CDR3 spells CASSPGSGGFYNEQFF. The CDR3 DNA reads TGTGCCAGCAGTCCGGGTAGCGGGGGGTTCTACAATGAGCAGTTCTTC.

The chain employs TRBV14 and TRBJ1-6; no clear D gene. Germline-derived CDR1 and CDR2 are SGHDN and FVKESK. The CDR3 has 14 amino acids. Trimming took off 0 bases at V and 7 bases at J, with 7 bases between the two ends. The CDR3 here is CASSQETRNSPLHF. DNA of the CDR3: TGTGCCAGCAGCCAAGAGACACGGAATTCACCCCTCCACTTT.

This clonotype has ten or more counts. This sequence joins TRBV7-6 and TRBJ2-5, with TRBD2 as a possible D gene (6 bases). The V end lost 3 bases, the J end lost 5 bases, and 13 bases lay between the germline ends. The germline V gene encodes CDR1 SGHVS and CDR2 FNYEAQ. The CDR3 loop spans 14 amino acids. As DNA, the CDR3 is TGTGCCAGCAGCTTGGGAGGATTGCTCGAGACCCAGTACTTC. Its protein product is CASSLGGLLETQYF.

The table lists this clonotype with many counts. This sequence joins TRBV7-2 and TRBJ1-2, with TRBD1 matching over 7 bases. CDR1 SGHTA and CDR2 FQGNSA come from the germline V gene. The junction had 7 bases not matched to a gene; V was cut back by 2 bases and J by 7 bases. The CDR3 spans 14 residues. CDR3 residues: CASSLRLDRAGYTF. The CDR3 DNA reads TGTGCCAGCAGCTTACGGCTCGACAGGGCTGGCTACACCTTC.